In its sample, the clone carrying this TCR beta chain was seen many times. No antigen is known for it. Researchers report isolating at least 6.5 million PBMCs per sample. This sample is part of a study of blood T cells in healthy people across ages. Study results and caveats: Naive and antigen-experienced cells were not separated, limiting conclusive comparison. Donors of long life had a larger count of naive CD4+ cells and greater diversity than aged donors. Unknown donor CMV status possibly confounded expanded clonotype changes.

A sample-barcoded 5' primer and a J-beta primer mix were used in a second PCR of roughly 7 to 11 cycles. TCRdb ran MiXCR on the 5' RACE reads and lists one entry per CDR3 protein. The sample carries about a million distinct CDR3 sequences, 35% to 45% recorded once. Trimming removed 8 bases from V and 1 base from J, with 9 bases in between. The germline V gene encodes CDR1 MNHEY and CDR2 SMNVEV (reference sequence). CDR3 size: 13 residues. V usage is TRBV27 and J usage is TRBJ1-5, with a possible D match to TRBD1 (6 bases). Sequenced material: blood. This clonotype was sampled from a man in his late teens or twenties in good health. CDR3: CASGTLSNQPQHF. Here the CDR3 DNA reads TGTGCCAGCGGGACACTGAGCAATCAGCCCCAGCATTTT.